The clone carrying this T cell receptor (beta chain) was observed a single time. The antigen is unknown. The sample comes from a study of cytomegalovirus exposure and HLA in healthy donors. Study-wide points: The productive fraction for most TCR beta V segments was about 87% or about 30% in an earlier analysis.

With 60 Vbeta and 13 Jbeta primers, the PCR was carried out. Only in-frame clones appear in the TCRdb table, and some are missing; sequencing was by immunoSEQ multiplex PCR. The sample records roughly 200,000 clones, roughly four fifths being singletons. The TCR comes from a male donor in good health and CMV-seronegative. Specimen: PBMCs.

The CDR3 region has the DNA TGTGCCAGCAGGGGGGGGGCGGACCTAGAGGGTGAGCAGTTCTTC. This translates into CASRGGADLEGEQFF. V and J are TRBV28 and TRBJ2-1, with a possible D match to TRBD2 (7 bases). The CDR3 is 15 amino acids. Germline V gene data show CDR1 as MDHEN and CDR2 as SYDVKM. V was cut by 6 bases and J by 9 bases, with 21 bases left in between.